The rows below give T cell receptor beta chains drawn from one sample of a study of cytomegalovirus exposure and HLA in healthy donors. Libraries were prepared by immunoSEQ multiplex PCR; TCRdb keeps only in-frame clonotypes and omits some of them. The sample lists approximately 120,000 clones; about 81% were seen once. Sequenced: PBMCs. Every receptor here comes from a woman in her twenties or thirties in good health and CMV-seronegative. Both conserved end residues are part of each CDR3. D genes are given only for firm matches. The listing skips clone size in some rows; elsewhere it reads once, few, many or a size class.

v_gene: TRBV7-8; len: 13; abundance: -; j_gene: TRBJ1-1; d_gene: -; CDR3aa: CASSLGQPTEAFF; CDR3nt: TGTGCCAGCAGCCTAGGACAGCCCACTGAAGCTTTCTTT
v_gene: TRBV5-5; len: 14; abundance: few; j_gene: TRBJ1-2; d_gene: -; CDR3aa: CASSLDRVNYGYTF; CDR3nt: TGTGCCAGCAGCTTGGACAGGGTAAACTATGGCTACACCTTC
v_gene: TRBV2; len: 14; abundance: -; j_gene: TRBJ2-5; d_gene: -; CDR3aa: CASRGGQFQETQYF; CDR3nt: TGTGCCAGTAGAGGCGGACAGTTCCAAGAGACCCAGTACTTC
v_gene: TRBV19; len: 14; abundance: -; j_gene: TRBJ2-7; d_gene: TRBD2; CDR3aa: CASSIREGPYEQYF; CDR3nt: TGTGCCAGTAGTATCCGGGAGGGCCCCTACGAGCAGTACTTC
v_gene: TRBV10-3; len: 13; abundance: few; j_gene: TRBJ1-1; d_gene: TRBD1; CDR3aa: CAITDRESAEAFF; CDR3nt: TGTGCCATCACCGACAGGGAATCGGCTGAAGCTTTCTTT
v_gene: TRBV7-2; len: 13; abundance: -; j_gene: TRBJ2-1; d_gene: -; CDR3aa: CASSFTGNSEQFF; CDR3nt: TGTGCCAGCAGCTTTACCGGGAATTCTGAGCAGTTCTTC
v_gene: TRBV5-1; len: 14; abundance: -; j_gene: TRBJ2-7; d_gene: -; CDR3aa: CASSSIAGSYEQYF; CDR3nt: TGCGCCAGCAGCTCGATCGCAGGATCCTACGAGCAGTACTTC
v_gene: TRBV13; len: 16; abundance: few; j_gene: TRBJ1-4; d_gene: -; CDR3aa: CASSLGRLAGNEKLFF; CDR3nt: TGTGCCAGCAGCTTAGGCCGACTTGCGGGTAATGAAAAACTGTTTTTT
v_gene: TRBV19; len: 15; abundance: -; j_gene: TRBJ1-6; d_gene: -; CDR3aa: CASSMAQFMNSPLHF; CDR3nt: TGTGCCAGTAGTATGGCCCAGTTTATGAATTCACCCCTCCACTTT
v_gene: TRBV6-5; len: 15; abundance: -; j_gene: TRBJ1-6; d_gene: -; CDR3aa: CASSYSVNGGSPLHF; CDR3nt: TGTGCCAGCAGTTACTCGGTGAACGGGGGTTCACCCCTCCACTTT
v_gene: TRBV7-3; len: 15; abundance: -; j_gene: TRBJ2-7; d_gene: TRBD2; CDR3aa: CASSAAGGSSYEQYF; CDR3nt: TGTGCCAGCAGCGCAGCGGGAGGGAGCTCCTACGAGCAGTACTTC
v_gene: TRBV30; len: 14; abundance: -; j_gene: TRBJ1-2; d_gene: -; CDR3aa: CAWSDRTISYGYTF; CDR3nt: TGTGCCTGGAGTGATAGGACTATTTCCTATGGCTACACCTTC
v_gene: TRBV27; len: 16; abundance: -; j_gene: TRBJ1-2; d_gene: TRBD1; CDR3aa: CASSLWTGGTLDGYTF; CDR3nt: TGTGCCAGCAGTCTGTGGACAGGGGGTACTCTAGATGGCTACACCTTC
v_gene: TRBV6-1; len: 15; abundance: once; j_gene: TRBJ1-2; d_gene: -; CDR3aa: CASIGQGFGNYGYTF; CDR3nt: TGTGCCAGCATCGGCCAGGGGTTTGGGAACTATGGCTACACCTTC
v_gene: TRBV27; len: 17; abundance: -; j_gene: TRBJ2-7; d_gene: TRBD1; CDR3aa: CASSPLGTGGASYEQYF; CDR3nt: TGTGCCAGCAGCCCGCTCGGGACAGGGGGCGCCTCCTACGAGCAGTACTTC
v_gene: TRBV10-3; len: 15; abundance: -; j_gene: TRBJ2-3; d_gene: TRBD2; CDR3aa: CAIRPSGGRTDTQYF; CDR3nt: TGTGCCATCAGACCCTCGGGGGGGCGGACAGATACGCAGTATTTT
v_gene: TRBV4-1; len: 15; abundance: -; j_gene: TRBJ1-2; d_gene: -; CDR3aa: CASSQEVVAAYGYTF; CDR3nt: TGCGCCAGCAGCCAAGAAGTCGTGGCGGCCTATGGCTACACCTTC
v_gene: TRBV2; len: 15; abundance: -; j_gene: TRBJ2-7; d_gene: TRBD1; CDR3aa: CASREPGQGRYEQYF; CDR3nt: TGTGCCAGCAGAGAACCGGGACAGGGCCGTTACGAGCAGTACTTC
v_gene: TRBV7-8; len: 12; abundance: -; j_gene: TRBJ2-3; d_gene: TRBD2; CDR3aa: CASSGGADTQYF; CDR3nt: TGTGCCAGCAGCGGGGGGGCAGATACGCAGTATTTT
v_gene: TRBV19; len: 15; abundance: -; j_gene: TRBJ1-2; d_gene: -; CDR3aa: CASGTTGVPNYGYTF; CDR3nt: TGTGCCAGCGGGACAACCGGGGTCCCTAACTATGGCTACACCTTC
v_gene: TRBV28; len: 15; abundance: once; j_gene: TRBJ2-7; d_gene: TRBD2; CDR3aa: CASSQLGTMIYEQYF; CDR3nt: TGTGCCAGCAGTCAACTCGGGACTATGATCTACGAGCAGTACTTC
v_gene: TRBV11-2; len: 16; abundance: -; j_gene: TRBJ1-2; d_gene: TRBD1; CDR3aa: CASSSMTGGLGGGYTF; CDR3nt: TGTGCCAGCAGCTCAATGACAGGGGGGCTGGGGGGTGGCTACACCTTC
v_gene: TRBV18; len: 14; abundance: few; j_gene: TRBJ2-4; d_gene: -; CDR3aa: CASSPGGGKNIQYF; CDR3nt: TGTGCCAGCTCACCAGGGGGCGGCAAAAACATTCAGTACTTC
v_gene: TRBV25-1; len: 14; abundance: -; j_gene: TRBJ2-5; d_gene: -; CDR3aa: CASSTRTTQETQYF; CDR3nt: TGTGCCAGCAGTACCCGGACAACTCAAGAGACCCAGTACTTC
v_gene: TRBV10-2; len: 14; abundance: few; j_gene: TRBJ1-5; d_gene: -; CDR3aa: CASSDLYSNQPQHF; CDR3nt: TGCGCCAGCAGTGATCTCTATAGCAATCAGCCCCAGCATTTT
v_gene: TRBV7-2; len: 16; abundance: -; j_gene: TRBJ2-2; d_gene: TRBD1; CDR3aa: CASSLKGTGGGGELFF; CDR3nt: TGTGCCAGCAGCCTCAAAGGGACAGGGGGGGGCGGGGAGCTGTTTTTT
v_gene: TRBV7-9; len: 15; abundance: once; j_gene: TRBJ1-2; d_gene: -; CDR3aa: CASSPSHRVDYGYTF; CDR3nt: TGTGCCAGCAGCCCGAGTCACAGGGTTGACTATGGCTACACCTTC
v_gene: TRBV6-5; len: 14; abundance: -; j_gene: TRBJ2-3; d_gene: TRBD2; CDR3aa: CASNGGRDTDMQYF; CDR3nt: TGTGCCAGCAATGGCGGGAGGGACACAGATATGCAGTATTTT
v_gene: TRBV30; len: 16; abundance: -; j_gene: TRBJ2-3; d_gene: TRBD1; CDR3aa: CAWSKTRTGGTDTQYF; CDR3nt: TGTGCCTGGAGTAAGACTCGGACAGGGGGCACAGATACGCAGTATTTT
v_gene: TRBV11-1; len: 16; abundance: -; j_gene: TRBJ2-7; d_gene: -; CDR3aa: CASSPNVEGRRYEQYF; CDR3nt: TGTGCCAGCAGCCCCAACGTAGAGGGCCGTCGATACGAGCAGTACTTC
v_gene: TRBV6-5; len: 16; abundance: -; j_gene: TRBJ1-2; d_gene: -; CDR3aa: CASSFGGAGGFYGYTF; CDR3nt: TGTGCCAGCAGTTTTGGGGGGGCAGGCGGATTCTATGGCTACACCTTC
v_gene: TRBV7-9; len: 18; abundance: -; j_gene: TRBJ2-7; d_gene: TRBD2; CDR3aa: CASSLGGLGGRSSYEQYF; CDR3nt: TGTGCCAGCAGCTTAGGCGGGTTGGGCGGGAGGAGCTCCTACGAGCAGTACTTC
v_gene: TRBV2; len: 17; abundance: -; j_gene: TRBJ2-1; d_gene: -; CDR3aa: CASSEVGGRSSYNEQFF; CDR3nt: TGTGCCAGCAGTGAGGTAGGAGGGAGGAGCTCCTACAATGAGCAGTTCTTC
v_gene: TRBV5-1; len: 19; abundance: -; j_gene: TRBJ2-4; d_gene: TRBD1; CDR3aa: CASTPGQAIALLAKNIQYF; CDR3nt: TGCGCCAGCACCCCTGGACAGGCAATAGCACTATTAGCCAAAAACATTCAGTACTTC
v_gene: TRBV29-1; len: 14; abundance: few; j_gene: TRBJ1-4; d_gene: -; CDR3aa: CSVGAGPTNEKLFF; CDR3nt: TGCAGCGTTGGGGCAGGCCCAACTAATGAAAAACTGTTTTTT
v_gene: TRBV7-2; len: 19; abundance: -; j_gene: TRBJ2-5; d_gene: TRBD2; CDR3aa: CASSLAGTSGPFSLETQYF; CDR3nt: TGTGCCAGCAGCTTAGCCGGGACTAGCGGTCCCTTTAGTCTAGAGACCCAGTACTTC
v_gene: TRBV19; len: 13; abundance: -; j_gene: TRBJ1-1; d_gene: -; CDR3aa: CASSEDRNTEAFF; CDR3nt: TGTGCCAGTAGTGAAGACAGGAACACTGAAGCTTTCTTT
v_gene: TRBV6-5; len: 13; abundance: few; j_gene: TRBJ2-3; d_gene: TRBD1; CDR3aa: CASRTGGTDTQYF; CDR3nt: TGTGCCAGCAGGACAGGGGGCACAGATACGCAGTATTTT
v_gene: TRBV5-1; len: 12; abundance: -; j_gene: TRBJ2-5; d_gene: -; CDR3aa: CASSPSQETQYF; CDR3nt: TGCGCCAGCAGCCCCTCCCAAGAGACCCAGTACTTC
v_gene: TRBV28; len: 15; abundance: -; j_gene: TRBJ2-2; d_gene: -; CDR3aa: CASSLPGANTGELFF; CDR3nt: TGTGCCAGCAGTTTACCCGGAGCGAACACCGGGGAGCTGTTTTTT
v_gene: TRBV9; len: 15; abundance: -; j_gene: TRBJ2-3; d_gene: TRBD2; CDR3aa: CASSGLAGGTDTQYF; CDR3nt: TGTGCCAGCAGCGGACTAGCGGGAGGAACAGATACGCAGTATTTT
v_gene: TRBV29-1; len: 15; abundance: -; j_gene: TRBJ2-1; d_gene: -; CDR3aa: CSAGGWGRAYNEQFF; CDR3nt: TGCAGCGCTGGGGGCTGGGGCCGAGCCTACAATGAGCAGTTCTTC
v_gene: TRBV15; len: 14; abundance: -; j_gene: TRBJ2-7; d_gene: TRBD1; CDR3aa: CATSRDQGAYEQYF; CDR3nt: TGTGCCACCAGCAGAGATCAGGGGGCCTACGAGCAGTACTTC
v_gene: TRBV2; len: 19; abundance: -; j_gene: TRBJ2-3; d_gene: -; CDR3aa: CASSEKNTAREGPVDTQYF; CDR3nt: TGTGCCAGCAGTGAAAAAAACACGGCTCGGGAAGGGCCAGTAGATACGCAGTATTTT
v_gene: TRBV9; len: 18; abundance: -; j_gene: TRBJ1-4; d_gene: TRBD1; CDR3aa: CASSPYRGAIATNEKLFF; CDR3nt: TGTGCCAGCAGCCCCTACAGGGGCGCAATTGCAACTAATGAAAAACTGTTTTTT
v_gene: TRBV11-1; len: 14; abundance: -; j_gene: TRBJ2-5; d_gene: TRBD1; CDR3aa: CASSRGQGKETQYF; CDR3nt: TGTGCCAGCAGCCGGGGACAGGGTAAAGAGACCCAGTACTTC
v_gene: TRBV5-4; len: 12; abundance: few; j_gene: TRBJ2-7; d_gene: -; CDR3aa: CASSLPASEQYF; CDR3nt: TGTGCCAGCAGCCTGCCAGCGAGCGAGCAGTACTTC
v_gene: TRBV7-9; len: 15; abundance: -; j_gene: TRBJ2-7; d_gene: -; CDR3aa: CASSLVGRGSYEQYF; CDR3nt: TGTGCCAGCAGCTTAGTCGGCAGGGGAAGCTACGAGCAGTACTTC
v_gene: TRBV30; len: 13; abundance: few; j_gene: TRBJ2-7; d_gene: TRBD1; CDR3aa: CAWSFGQGDEQYF; CDR3nt: TGTGCCTGGAGTTTCGGACAGGGCGACGAGCAGTACTTC
v_gene: TRBV5-1; len: 16; abundance: -; j_gene: TRBJ2-3; d_gene: -; CDR3aa: CASSLDVPLRGDTQYF; CDR3nt: TGCGCCAGCAGCTTGGATGTCCCTCTAAGGGGGGATACGCAGTATTTT
v_gene: TRBV21-1; len: 15; abundance: once; j_gene: TRBJ2-5; d_gene: -; CDR3aa: CASSKDQAEQETQYF; CDR3nt: TGTGCCAGCAGCAAAGATCAGGCAGAGCAAGAGACCCAGTACTTC
v_gene: TRBV6-6; len: 15; abundance: -; j_gene: TRBJ1-1; d_gene: -; CDR3aa: CASSYGSRTGTEAFF; CDR3nt: TGTGCCAGCAGTTACGGCAGCAGAACGGGCACTGAAGCTTTCTTT
v_gene: TRBV30; len: 13; abundance: -; j_gene: TRBJ1-5; d_gene: -; CDR3aa: CAWSVRQNQPQHF; CDR3nt: TGTGCCTGGAGTGTACGACAAAATCAGCCCCAGCATTTT
v_gene: TRBV5-1; len: 14; abundance: -; j_gene: TRBJ2-1; d_gene: -; CDR3aa: CASSQFNAANEQFF; CDR3nt: TGCGCCAGCAGCCAGTTTAATGCGGCGAATGAGCAGTTCTTC
v_gene: TRBV4-1; len: 15; abundance: -; j_gene: TRBJ1-4; d_gene: -; CDR3aa: CASSQNPVLNEKLFF; CDR3nt: TGCGCCAGCAGCCAAAATCCGGTCCTTAATGAAAAACTGTTTTTT
v_gene: TRBV11-2; len: 12; abundance: -; j_gene: TRBJ1-2; d_gene: -; CDR3aa: CASSLQGNGYTF; CDR3nt: TGTGCCAGCAGCTTACAGGGGAATGGCTACACCTTC